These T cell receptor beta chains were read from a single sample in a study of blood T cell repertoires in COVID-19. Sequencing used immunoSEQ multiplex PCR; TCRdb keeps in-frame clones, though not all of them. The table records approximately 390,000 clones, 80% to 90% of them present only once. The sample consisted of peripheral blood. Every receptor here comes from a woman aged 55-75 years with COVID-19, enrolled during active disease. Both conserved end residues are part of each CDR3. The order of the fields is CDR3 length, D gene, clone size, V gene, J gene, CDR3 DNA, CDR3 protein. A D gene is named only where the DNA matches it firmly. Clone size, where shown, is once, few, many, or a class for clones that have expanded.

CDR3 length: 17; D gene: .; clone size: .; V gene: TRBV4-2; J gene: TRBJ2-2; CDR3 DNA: TGTGCCAGCAGCCATGACCCAGGGGGGCGGAACACCGGGGAGCTGTTTTTT; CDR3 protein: CASSHDPGGRNTGELFF
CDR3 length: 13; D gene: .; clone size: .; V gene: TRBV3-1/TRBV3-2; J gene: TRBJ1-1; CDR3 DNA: TGTGCCAGCAGCCAAGATTGGACAGCCGCAGCTTTCTTT; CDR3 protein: CASSQDWTAAAFF
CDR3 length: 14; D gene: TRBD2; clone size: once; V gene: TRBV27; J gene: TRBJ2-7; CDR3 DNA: TGTGCCAGCAGTGGCGGGAGGCTCGCCTACGAGCAGTACTTC; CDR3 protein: CASSGGRLAYEQYF
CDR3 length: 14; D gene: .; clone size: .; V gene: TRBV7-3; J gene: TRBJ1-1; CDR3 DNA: TGTGCCAGCAGTCCACAGGCGTTGAACACTGAAGCTTTCTTT; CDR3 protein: CASSPQALNTEAFF
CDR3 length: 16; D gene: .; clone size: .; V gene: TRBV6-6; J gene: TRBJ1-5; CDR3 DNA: TGTGCCAGCAACTTTGGGGGCGCTACTAGCAATCAGCCCCAGCATTTT; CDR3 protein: CASNFGGATSNQPQHF
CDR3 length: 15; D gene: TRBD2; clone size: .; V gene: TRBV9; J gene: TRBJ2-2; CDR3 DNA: TGTGCCAGCAGCGTAGTAGCGGGAGACACCGGGGAGCTGTTTTTT; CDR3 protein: CASSVVAGDTGELFF
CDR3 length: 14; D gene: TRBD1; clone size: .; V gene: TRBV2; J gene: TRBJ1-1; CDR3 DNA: TGTGCCAGCAGAGACAGGGTCGGAGTAGCTGAAGCTTTCTTT; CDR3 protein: CASRDRVGVAEAFF
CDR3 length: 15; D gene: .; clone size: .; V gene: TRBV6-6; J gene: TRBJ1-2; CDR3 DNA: TGTGCCAGCAGTTACTTACAGGGAAAAGTGAATGGCTACACCTTC; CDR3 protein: CASSYLQGKVNGYTF
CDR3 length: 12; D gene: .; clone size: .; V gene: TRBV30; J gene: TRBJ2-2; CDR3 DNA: TGTGCCTGGTTGCGAGGGTTCGGGGAGCTGTTTTTT; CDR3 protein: CAWLRGFGELFF
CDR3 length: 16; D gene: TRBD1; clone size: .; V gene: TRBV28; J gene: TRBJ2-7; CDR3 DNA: TGTGCCAGCAGTGAATTTACAGGGGGAAGCTCCTACGAGCAGTACTTC; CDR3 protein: CASSEFTGGSSYEQYF
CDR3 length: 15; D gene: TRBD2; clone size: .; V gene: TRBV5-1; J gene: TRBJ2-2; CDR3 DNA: TGCGCCAGCAGCTTGGAGAGCGGGGGGACCGGGGAGCTGTTTTTT; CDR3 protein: CASSLESGGTGELFF
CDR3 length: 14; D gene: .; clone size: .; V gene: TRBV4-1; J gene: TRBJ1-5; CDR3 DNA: TGCGCCAGCAGCCAGGGGCTGGGCGAGCGGCCCCAGCATTTT; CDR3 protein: CASSQGLGERPQHF
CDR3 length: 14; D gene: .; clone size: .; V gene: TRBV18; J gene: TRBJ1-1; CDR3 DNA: TGTGCCAGCTCCCCGTCACGGGGGGACACTGAAGCTTTCTTT; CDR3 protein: CASSPSRGDTEAFF
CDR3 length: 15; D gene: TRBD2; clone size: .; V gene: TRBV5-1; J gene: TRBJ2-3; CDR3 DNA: TGCGCCAGCAGCCCCACCGGGACTAGCTCGAATACGCAGTATTTT; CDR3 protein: CASSPTGTSSNTQYF
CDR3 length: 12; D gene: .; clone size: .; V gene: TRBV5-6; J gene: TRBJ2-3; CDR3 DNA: TGTGCCAGCAGACTTAACACAGATACGCAGTATTTT; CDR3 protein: CASRLNTDTQYF
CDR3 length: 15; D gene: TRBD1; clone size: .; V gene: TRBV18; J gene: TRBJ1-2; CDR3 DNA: TGTGCCAGCTCACCAGGGACAGGGGTTAACTATGGCTACACCTTC; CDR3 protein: CASSPGTGVNYGYTF
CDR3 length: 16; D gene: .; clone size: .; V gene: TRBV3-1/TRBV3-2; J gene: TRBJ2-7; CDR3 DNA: TGTGCCAGCAGCCAAGTAGCCGAGACAGGTCGCTACGAGCAGTACTTC; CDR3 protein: CASSQVAETGRYEQYF
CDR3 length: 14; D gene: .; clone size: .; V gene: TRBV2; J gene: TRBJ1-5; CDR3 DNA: TGTGCCAGCAGTGTAACGCAGGGGTATCAGCCCCAGCATTTT; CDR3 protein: CASSVTQGYQPQHF
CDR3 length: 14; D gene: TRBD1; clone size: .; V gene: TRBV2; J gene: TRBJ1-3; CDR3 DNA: TGTGCCAGCAGGCCGACAGGGACGGGAAACACCATATATTTT; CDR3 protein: CASRPTGTGNTIYF
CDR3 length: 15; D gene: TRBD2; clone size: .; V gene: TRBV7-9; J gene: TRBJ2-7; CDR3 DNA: TGTGCCAGCCTCACCCTGCGGGAGGACAGCTACGAGCAGTACTTC; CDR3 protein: CASLTLREDSYEQYF